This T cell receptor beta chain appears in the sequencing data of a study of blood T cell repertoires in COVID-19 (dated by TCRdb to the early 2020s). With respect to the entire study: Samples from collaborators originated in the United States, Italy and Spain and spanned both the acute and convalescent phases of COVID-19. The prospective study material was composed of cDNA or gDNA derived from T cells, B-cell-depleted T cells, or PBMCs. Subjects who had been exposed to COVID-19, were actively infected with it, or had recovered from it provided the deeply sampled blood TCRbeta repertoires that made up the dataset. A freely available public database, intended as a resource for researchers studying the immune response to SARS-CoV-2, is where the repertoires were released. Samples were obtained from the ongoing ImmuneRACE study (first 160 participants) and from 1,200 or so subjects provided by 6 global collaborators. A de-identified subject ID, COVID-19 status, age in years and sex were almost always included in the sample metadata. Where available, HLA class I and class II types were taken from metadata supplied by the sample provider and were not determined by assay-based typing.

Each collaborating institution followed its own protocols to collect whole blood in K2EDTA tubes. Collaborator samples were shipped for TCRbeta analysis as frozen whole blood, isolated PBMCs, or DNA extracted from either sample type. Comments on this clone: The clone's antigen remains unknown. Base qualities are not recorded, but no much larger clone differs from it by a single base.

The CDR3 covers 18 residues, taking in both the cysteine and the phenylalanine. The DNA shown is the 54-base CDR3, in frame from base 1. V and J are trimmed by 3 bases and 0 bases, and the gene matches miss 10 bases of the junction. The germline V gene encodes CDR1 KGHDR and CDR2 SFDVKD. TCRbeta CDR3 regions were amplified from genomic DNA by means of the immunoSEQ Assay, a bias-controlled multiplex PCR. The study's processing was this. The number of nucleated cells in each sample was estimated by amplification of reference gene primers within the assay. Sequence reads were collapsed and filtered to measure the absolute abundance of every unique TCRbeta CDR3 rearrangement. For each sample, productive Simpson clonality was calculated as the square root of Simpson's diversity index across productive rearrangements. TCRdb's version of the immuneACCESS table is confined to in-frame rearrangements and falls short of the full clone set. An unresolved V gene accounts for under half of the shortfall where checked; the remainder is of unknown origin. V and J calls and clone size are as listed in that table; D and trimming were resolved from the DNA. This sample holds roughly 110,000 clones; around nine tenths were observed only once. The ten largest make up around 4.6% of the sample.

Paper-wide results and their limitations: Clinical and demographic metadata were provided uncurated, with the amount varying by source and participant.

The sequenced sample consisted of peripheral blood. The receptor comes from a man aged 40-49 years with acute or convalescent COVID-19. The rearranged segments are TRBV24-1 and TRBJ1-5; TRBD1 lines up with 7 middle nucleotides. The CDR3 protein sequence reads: CATSDNGTDLYSNQPQHF. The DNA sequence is TGTGCCACCAGTGATAACGGGACAGATCTTTATAGCAATCAGCCCCAGCATTTT.